This TCR beta chain was captured in a study of technical replicates of blood from several donors. CDR3 length: 13 residues. In germline, CDR1 is SGHRS, CDR2 YFSETQ. V dropped 0 bases and J dropped 1 base, with 4 bases sitting between them. TCRdb's table, derived via immunoSEQ multiplex PCR, lists solely in-frame clones and lacks some. The sample carries almost 85,000 clones, roughly 97% recorded once. The sequencing sample was made of T cells isolated from PBMCs. The sequence came from a human donor in good health. The rearrangement joins TRBV5-1 to TRBJ1-1; D is undetermined. CDR3 in amino acids: CASSLDTNTEAFF. DNA of the CDR3: TGCGCCAGCAGCTTGGACACGAACACTGAAGCTTTCTTT.